This TCR beta chain was recorded in a study of shared clonotypes between healthy human individuals. Germline assignment: CDR1 LNHDA and CDR2 SQIVND (reference sequence). The CDR3 is 15 residues long. V shed 3 bases, J shed 6 bases, and the junction held 7 bases outside the gene matches. Terminally differentiated effector memory CD45RA+ cells were excluded by CCR7 positive selection of CD45RO-negative cells. Data came from immunoSEQ multiplex PCR; TCRdb stores just in-frame clones and leaves some out. The top ten hold approximately 1% of the sample, which has roughly 2,000,000 clones, roughly 94% seen once.

This chain joins TRBV19 and TRBJ1-4, with 7 bases that match TRBD1. Sequenced input: naive CD8+ T cells sorted from blood. This TCR came from a man aged 18-30 years in good health. CDR3 DNA: TGTGCCAGTAGTATGGGAAGGCAGGGGGATGAAAAACTGTTTTTT. Translation: CASSMGRQGDEKLFF.